This T cell receptor beta chain was sequenced during a study of graft-versus-host responses after intestinal transplantation. About the study: After anti-thymocyte globulin induction, recipients took tacrolimus and steroids for 3 to 4 years.

Repertoires were generated with immunoSEQ multiplex PCR, while TCRdb's copy carries only in-frame clones and drops some. The data contain 90,000 to 100,000 clones, roughly 90% of them singletons. On this clone itself: Its antigen is not known.

Trimming removed 6 bases at V and 4 bases at J, with 13 bases between. Germline lookup yields CDR1 SSHAT and CDR2 FNYEAQ (reference sequence). The CDR3 is 14 residues long. Sequences were derived from unstimulated CD8+ T cells sorted from spleen or lymph node cells, sampled before intestinal transplant. This sequence originates from a human donor who received an intestinal transplant. The chain couples TRBV7-7 to TRBJ1-5; D is unclear. The CDR3 reads CASRPEWWNQPQHF. CDR3 in DNA: TGTGCCAGCAGGCCCGAGTGGTGGAATCAGCCCCAGCATTTT.